The entry that follows covers one TCR beta chain sequence. What this receptor recognizes is not known. The input lacks base qualities; no much larger clone sits a single base away. The sample is drawn from a study of response to subunit inactivated influenza vaccine (dated by TCRdb to 2016 to 2019). About the study as a whole: The study used deep quantitative T cell receptor repertoire profiling to track responses to a trivalent subunit inactivated influenza vaccine. Summary of the overall study and its limitations: The authors suggested that each seasonal influenza vaccination may recruit only a limited number of new T cells.

Library prep was done by RT-PCR. The instrument given in TCRdb is Illumina HiSeq 2500. TCRdb itself trimmed the public reads at Q25 with fastp, ran MiXCR and retained productive beta chains. CDR3 protein duplicates are merged, each entry listing the most common genes and DNA. This sample is represented by hundreds of thousands of distinct CDR3 sequences; approximately 15% of them were singletons. The ten top clones hold more than 9% of the sample. Measured from the cysteine to the phenylalanine, the CDR3 is 15 residues long. The only DNA kept is the CDR3, 45 bases in frame from the first base. The junction shows trimming of 1 base on V and 5 bases on J, plus 14 bases between the germline ends. The CDR1 and CDR2 encoded by the germline V gene are SGHTA and FQGNSA.

The chain uses TRBV7-2 and TRBJ2-5; TRBD1 could be the D gene, as 6 bases match. Material: PBMCs from blood, obtained about 13 days after vaccination. This sequence originates from a man aged 50 or older who received an inactivated influenza vaccine. Donor details come from another sample of the same person, matched by shared clones. The encoded CDR3 is CASSLEWGRRETQYF. The nucleotides are TGTGCCAGCAGCTTAGAATGGGGGCGCCGGGAGACCCAGTACTTC.